This T cell receptor beta chain came from a study of T-cell reconstitution after alpha-beta-depleted transplantation in children. This clonotype appeared many times. The library targeted TCRbeta and was prepared with unique molecular identifiers. TCRdb analysed the PCR reads with MiXCR anew, one entry per CDR3 protein. The table has more than 90,000 distinct CDR3 sequences, roughly 8% seen once. This sequence originates from a human donor who donated a stem cell graft to a child with congenital amegakaryocytic thrombocytopenia. The sample here was PBMCs from the stem cell graft donor, taken from the stem cell graft.

CDR3 bases: TGTGCCAGCAGCCAAGTAGGGTGGTTTAACTATGGCTACACCTTC. Its translation is CASSQVGWFNYGYTF. This rearrangement joins TRBV3-1 to TRBJ1-2; D not certain. The CDR3 consists of 15 residues. CDR1 and CDR2 (germline): LGHDT, YNNKEL (reference sequence). V dropped 1 base and J dropped 1 base, with 10 bases sitting between them.